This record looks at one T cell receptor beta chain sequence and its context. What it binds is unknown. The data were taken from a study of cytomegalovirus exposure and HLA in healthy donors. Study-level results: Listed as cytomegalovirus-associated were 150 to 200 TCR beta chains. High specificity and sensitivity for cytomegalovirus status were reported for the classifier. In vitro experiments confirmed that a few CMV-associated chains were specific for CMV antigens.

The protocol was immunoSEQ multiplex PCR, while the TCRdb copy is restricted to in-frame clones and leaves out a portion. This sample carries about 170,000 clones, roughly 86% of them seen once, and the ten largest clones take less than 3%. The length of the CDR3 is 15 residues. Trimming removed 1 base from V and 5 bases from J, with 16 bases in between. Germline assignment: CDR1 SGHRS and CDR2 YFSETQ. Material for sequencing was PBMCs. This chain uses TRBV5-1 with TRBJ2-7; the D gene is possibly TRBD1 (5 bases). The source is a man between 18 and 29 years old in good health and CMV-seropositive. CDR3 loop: CASSLLLQGSDEQYF. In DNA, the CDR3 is TGCGCCAGCAGCTTGCTATTGCAGGGCTCTGACGAGCAGTACTTC.